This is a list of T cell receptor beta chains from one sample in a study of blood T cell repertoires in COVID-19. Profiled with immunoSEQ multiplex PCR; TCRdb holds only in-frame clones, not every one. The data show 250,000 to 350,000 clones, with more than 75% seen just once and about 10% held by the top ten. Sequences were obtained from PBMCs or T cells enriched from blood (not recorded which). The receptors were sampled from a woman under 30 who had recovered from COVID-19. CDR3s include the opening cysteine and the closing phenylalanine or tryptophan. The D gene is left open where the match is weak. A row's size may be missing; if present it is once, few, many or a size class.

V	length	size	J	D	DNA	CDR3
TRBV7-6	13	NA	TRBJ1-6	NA	TGTGCCAGCAGCCCAGGCTTACGTTCACCCCTCCACTTT	CASSPGLRSPLHF
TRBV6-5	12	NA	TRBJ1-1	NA	TGTGCCAGCAGTCATACACCGTCTGAAGCTTTCTTT	CASSHTPSEAFF
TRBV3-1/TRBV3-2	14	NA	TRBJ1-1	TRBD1	TGTGCCAGCAGCCCCGGGACAGACGGTTATGAAGCTTTCTTT	CASSPGTDGYEAFF
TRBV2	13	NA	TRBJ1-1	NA	TGTGCCAGCAGTGAGAACAGGGACACTGAAGCTTTCTTT	CASSENRDTEAFF
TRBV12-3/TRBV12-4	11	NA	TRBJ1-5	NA	TGTGCCAGCAGCCTTAGTCAGCCCCAGCATTTT	CASSLSQPQHF
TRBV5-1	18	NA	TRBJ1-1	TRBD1	TGCGCCAGCAGCTTGAGGGCGGACAGGGACTACCGTGGCACTGAAGCTTTCTTT	CASSLRADRDYRGTEAFF
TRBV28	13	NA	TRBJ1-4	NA	TGTGCCAGCAGTCGTTTGGAGACTGAAAAACTGTTTTTT	CASSRLETEKLFF
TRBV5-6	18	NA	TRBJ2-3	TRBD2	TGTGCCAGCAGCTTGGCCCCCTGGACTAGCGGGGGGGTGTCTCTCCAGTATTTT	CASSLAPWTSGGVSLQYF
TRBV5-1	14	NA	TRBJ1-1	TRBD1	TGCGCCAGCAGTGGACAGGGGGCGGGCACTGAAGCTTTCTTT	CASSGQGAGTEAFF
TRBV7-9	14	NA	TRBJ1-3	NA	TGTGCCAGCAGCTTGGACTCCTCTGGAAACACCATATATTTT	CASSLDSSGNTIYF
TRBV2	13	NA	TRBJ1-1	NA	TGTGCCAGCAGTGGAGGAGATGGCACTGAAGCTTTCTTT	CASSGGDGTEAFF
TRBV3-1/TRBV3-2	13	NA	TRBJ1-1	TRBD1	TGTGCCAGCAGCCACAGGGGGGATGGTGAAGCTTTCTTT	CASSHRGDGEAFF
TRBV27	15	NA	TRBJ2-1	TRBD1	TGTGCCAGCAGTTTAGGGACAGAGGCGTACAATGAGCAGTTCTTC	CASSLGTEAYNEQFF
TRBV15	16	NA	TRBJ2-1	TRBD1	TGTGCCACCAGCAGAGGAGGACAGGCGGTAGGCAATGAGCAGTTCTTC	CATSRGGQAVGNEQFF
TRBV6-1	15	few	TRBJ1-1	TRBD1	TGTGCCAGCAGTGAAGCGCTTGGGACAGGGAGCGAAGCTTTCTTT	CASSEALGTGSEAFF
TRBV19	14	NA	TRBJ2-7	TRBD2	TGTGCCAGCGGCGATGGGGGGGGGTTCAACGAGCAGTACTTC	CASGDGGGFNEQYF
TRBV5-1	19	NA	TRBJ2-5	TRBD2	TGCGCCAGCAGCTTGTTTGGGACTAGCGGGAGTTCGGGCCAAGAGACCCAGTACTTC	CASSLFGTSGSSGQETQYF
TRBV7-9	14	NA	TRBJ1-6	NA	TGTGCCAGCAGCCCGGGGGGGGTCGTTTCACCCCTCCACTTT	CASSPGGVVSPLHF
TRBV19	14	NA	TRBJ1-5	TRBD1	TGTGCCAGTAGGACCGACAGGGGTGCCCAGCCCCAGCATTTT	CASRTDRGAQPQHF
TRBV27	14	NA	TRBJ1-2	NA	TGTGCCAGCAGTTTATCTGTCATGGGCGACGGCTACACCTTC	CASSLSVMGDGYTF
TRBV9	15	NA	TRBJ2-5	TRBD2	TGTGCCAGCACCTGGGCGGGGGGGCCGAAGGAGACCCAGTACTTC	CASTWAGGPKETQYF
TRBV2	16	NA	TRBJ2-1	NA	TGTGCCAGCAGTTTTTTAGTGATAAGGGGAAACAATGAGCAGTTCTTC	CASSFLVIRGNNEQFF
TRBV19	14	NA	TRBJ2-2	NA	TGTGCCAGTAGGTGGGCCAAGAACACCGGGGAGCTGTTTTTT	CASRWAKNTGELFF
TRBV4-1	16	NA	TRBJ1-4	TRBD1	TGCGCCAGCAGCCAAGTGTACAGGGGAGGTGGTGAAAAACTGTTTTTT	CASSQVYRGGGEKLFF
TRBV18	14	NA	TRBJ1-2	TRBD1	TGTGCCAGCTCCCCAGACAGGGGTAACCATGGCTACACCTTC	CASSPDRGNHGYTF
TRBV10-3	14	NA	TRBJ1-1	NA	TGTGCCATCAGTGACTTATACAGAAACACTGAAGCTTTCTTT	CAISDLYRNTEAFF
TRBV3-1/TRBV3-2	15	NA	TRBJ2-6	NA	TGTGCCAGCAGCCATCACGGCTCTGGGGCCAACGTCCTGACTTTC	CASSHHGSGANVLTF
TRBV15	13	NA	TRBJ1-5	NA	TGTGCCACCGGACAAGAACGGAATCAGCCCCAGCATTTT	CATGQERNQPQHF
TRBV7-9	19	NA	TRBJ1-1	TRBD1	TGTGCCAGCAGCCCACGTACAGGGGCAGAAAAACGGATGAACACTGAAGCTTTCTTT	CASSPRTGAEKRMNTEAFF
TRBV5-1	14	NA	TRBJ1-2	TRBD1	TGCGCCAGCAGCCCAAACAGGGCAGGGGGAGGCTACACCTTC	CASSPNRAGGGYTF
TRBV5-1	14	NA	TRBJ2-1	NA	TGCGCCAGCAGCTCGTCCGGGAACTACAATGAGCAGTTCTTC	CASSSSGNYNEQFF
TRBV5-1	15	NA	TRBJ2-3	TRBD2	TGCGCCAGCAACGGACTAGCGGGCAGCACAGATACGCAGTATTTT	CASNGLAGSTDTQYF
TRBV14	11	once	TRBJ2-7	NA	TGTGCCAGCAGCCGAACTTACGAGCAGTACTTC	CASSRTYEQYF
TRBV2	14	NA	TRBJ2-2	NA	TGTGCCAGCAGCCGGACCGGAGGCACCGGGGAGCTGTTTTTT	CASSRTGGTGELFF
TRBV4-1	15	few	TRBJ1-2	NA	TGCGCCAGCAGCCAAGAGATGGAGGGCCCCTATGGCTACACCTTC	CASSQEMEGPYGYTF
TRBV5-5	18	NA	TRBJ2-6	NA	TGTGCCAGCAGCTCCCAAGTGGTTACAGGTTCTGGGGCCAACGTCCTGACTTTC	CASSSQVVTGSGANVLTF
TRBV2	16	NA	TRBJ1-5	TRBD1	TGTGCCAGCAGAGGGACAGGGGCTTATAGCAATCAGCCCCAGCATTTT	CASRGTGAYSNQPQHF
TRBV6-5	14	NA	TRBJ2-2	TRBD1	TGTGCCAGTCCTGGCCAGGGGGACACCGGGGAGCTGTTTTTT	CASPGQGDTGELFF
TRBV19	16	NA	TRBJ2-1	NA	TGTGCCAGTAGTATAGATCTACAAGACTTTTACAATGAGCAGTTCTTC	CASSIDLQDFYNEQFF
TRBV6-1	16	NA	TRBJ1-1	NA	TGTGCCAGCAGTGAACATCTGGGGGGAGGGGACACTGAAGCTTTCTTT	CASSEHLGGGDTEAFF
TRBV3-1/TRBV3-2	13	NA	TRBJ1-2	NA	TGTGCCAGCAGCCAAAGGGGAGGCTATGGCTACACCTTC	CASSQRGGYGYTF
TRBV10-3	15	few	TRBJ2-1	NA	TGTGCCATCAGTGATGTCAGGGTGTACTACAATGAGCAGTTCTTC	CAISDVRVYYNEQFF
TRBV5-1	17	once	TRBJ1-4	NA	TGCGCCAGCAGCTTGGCCTCCCTATCTGCAACTAATGAAAAACTGTTTTTT	CASSLASLSATNEKLFF
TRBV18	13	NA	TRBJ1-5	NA	TGTGCCAGCTCAGCGAGGGAGGATCAGCCCCAGCATTTT	CASSAREDQPQHF
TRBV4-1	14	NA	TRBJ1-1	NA	TGCGCCAGCAACCAGGGAGGACCGAACACTGAAGCTTTCTTT	CASNQGGPNTEAFF
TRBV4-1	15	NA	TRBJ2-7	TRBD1	TGCGCCAGCAGCCGCCCCGGGACAGGGACTCGCGAGCAGTACTTC	CASSRPGTGTREQYF
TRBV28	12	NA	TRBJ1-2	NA	TGTGCCAGCAGTTTACAAAACTATGGCTACACCTTC	CASSLQNYGYTF
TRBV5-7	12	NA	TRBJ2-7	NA	TGTGCCAGCAGCTTGGGTACCTACGAGCAGTACTTC	CASSLGTYEQYF
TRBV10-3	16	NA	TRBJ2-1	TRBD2	TGTGCCATCAATAAAGGCGGGGGTAGCTCCTACAATGAGCAGTTCTTC	CAINKGGGSSYNEQFF
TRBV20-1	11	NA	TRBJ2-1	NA	TGCAGTGCCTCAGACTACAATGAGCAGTTCTTC	CSASDYNEQFF
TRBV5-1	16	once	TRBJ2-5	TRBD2	TGCGCCAGCAGCTTAGCGGGGGGGCTGGGGCAAGAGACCCAGTACTTC	CASSLAGGLGQETQYF
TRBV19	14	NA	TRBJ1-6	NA	TGTGCCAGTATCTCCACCGGGGGGAATTCACCCCTCCACTTT	CASISTGGNSPLHF